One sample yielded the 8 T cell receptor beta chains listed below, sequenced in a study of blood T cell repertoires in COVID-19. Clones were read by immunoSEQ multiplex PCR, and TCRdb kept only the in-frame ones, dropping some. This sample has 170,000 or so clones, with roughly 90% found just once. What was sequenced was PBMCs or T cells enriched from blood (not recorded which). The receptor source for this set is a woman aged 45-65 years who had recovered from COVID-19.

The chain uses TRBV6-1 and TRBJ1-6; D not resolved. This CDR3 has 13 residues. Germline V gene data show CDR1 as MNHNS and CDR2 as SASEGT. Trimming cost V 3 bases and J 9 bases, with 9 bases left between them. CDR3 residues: CASSDLPGSPLHF. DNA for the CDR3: TGTGCCAGCAGTGATCTCCCCGGTTCACCCCTCCACTTT.

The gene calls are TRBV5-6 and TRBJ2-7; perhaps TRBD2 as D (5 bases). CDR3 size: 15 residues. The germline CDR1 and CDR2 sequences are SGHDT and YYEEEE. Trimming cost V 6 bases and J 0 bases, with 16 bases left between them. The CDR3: CASTQRGLDSYEQYF. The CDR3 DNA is TGTGCCAGCACCCAAAGAGGGTTAGACTCCTACGAGCAGTACTTC.

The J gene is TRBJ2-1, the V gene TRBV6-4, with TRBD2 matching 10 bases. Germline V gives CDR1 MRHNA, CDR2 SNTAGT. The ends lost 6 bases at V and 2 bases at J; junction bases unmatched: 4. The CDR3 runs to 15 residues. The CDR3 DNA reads TGTGCCAGCAGAGCTAGCGGGGGCACCTACAATGAGCAGTTCTTC. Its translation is CASRASGGTYNEQFF.

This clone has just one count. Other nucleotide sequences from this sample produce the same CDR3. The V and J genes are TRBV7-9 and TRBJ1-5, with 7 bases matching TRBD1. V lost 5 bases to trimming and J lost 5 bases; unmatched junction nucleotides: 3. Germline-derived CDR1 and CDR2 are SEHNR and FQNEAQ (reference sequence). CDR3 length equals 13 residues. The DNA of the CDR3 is TGTGCCAGCAGCCTTCAGGGGGATCAGCCCCAGCATTTT. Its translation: CASSLQGDQPQHF.

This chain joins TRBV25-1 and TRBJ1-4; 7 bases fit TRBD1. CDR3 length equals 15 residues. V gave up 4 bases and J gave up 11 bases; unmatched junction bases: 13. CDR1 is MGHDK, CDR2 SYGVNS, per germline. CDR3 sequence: CASSARQGTGSKLFF. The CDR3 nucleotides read TGTGCCAGCAGTGCCCGACAGGGAACAGGGTCGAAACTGTTTTTT.

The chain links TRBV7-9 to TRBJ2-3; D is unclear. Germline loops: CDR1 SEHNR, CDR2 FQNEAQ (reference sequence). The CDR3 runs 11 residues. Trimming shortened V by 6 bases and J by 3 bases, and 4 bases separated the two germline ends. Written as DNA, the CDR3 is TGTGCCAGCAGTCAAACAGATACGCAGTATTTT. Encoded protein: CASSQTDTQYF.

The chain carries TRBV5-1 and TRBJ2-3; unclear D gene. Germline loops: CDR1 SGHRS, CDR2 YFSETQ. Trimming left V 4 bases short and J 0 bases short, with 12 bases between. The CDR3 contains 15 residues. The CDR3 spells CASSLTHSSTDTQYF. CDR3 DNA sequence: TGCGCCAGCAGCCTGACTCATTCTAGCACAGATACGCAGTATTTT.

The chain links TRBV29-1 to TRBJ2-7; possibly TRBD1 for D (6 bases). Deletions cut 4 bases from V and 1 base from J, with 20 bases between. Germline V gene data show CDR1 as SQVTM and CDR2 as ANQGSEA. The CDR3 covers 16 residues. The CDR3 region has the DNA TGCAGCGTTGCGAGGGGACACACATCTGGGTCCTACGAGCAGTACTTC. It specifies CSVARGHTSGSYEQYF.